These 24 T cell receptor beta chains were sequenced from one sample in a study of T cells in Graves' hyperthyroidism and ophthalmopathy. Amplification of TCR beta CDR3 regions was performed using RNA transcripts as template. First-round RT-PCR of the TCR CDR3 relied on the HTBI primer set. TCRdb redid the calling of the multiplex PCR reads with MiXCR, one entry per CDR3 protein. The sample holds a few hundred thousand distinct CDR3 sequences, around 21% seen once. The sample consisted of blood. These receptors came from a man between 18 and 35 years old with Graves' hyperthyroidism.

The CDR3 loop is CSARARTGDYEQYF. In DNA, the CDR3 is TGCAGTGCTAGAGCCCGGACGGGGGACTACGAGCAGTACTTC. V and J are TRBV20-1 and TRBJ2-7; D is possibly TRBD2 (6 bases). The CDR3 is 14 amino acids. Germline loops: CDR1 DFQATT, CDR2 SNEGSKA (reference sequence). V lost 1 base and J 3 bases, leaving 13 bases between the germline ends.

This clonotype was counted a few times. The chain joins TRBV6-1 to TRBJ1-1; D uncertain. CDR3 length: 14 residues. Trimming removed 5 bases at V and 1 base at J, with 11 bases between. The germline V gene has CDR1 MNHNS and CDR2 SASEGT. CDR3 residues: CASSPTRENTEAFF. Written as DNA, the CDR3 is TGTGCCAGCAGTCCTACGCGGGAGAACACTGAAGCTTTCTTT.

Of note for this clonotype: Given a much more abundant clone one base away, this may be a read error. This chain uses TRBV6-2 or TRBV6-3 with TRBJ2-7; weak D call: TRBD2 (6 bases). CDR1 is MNHEY, CDR2 SVGEGT, per germline. There are 15 residues in the CDR3. Trimming left V 5 bases short and J 11 bases short, with 25 bases between. CDR3 in DNA: TGTGCCAGCAGTAAACCGGGACGGGGGACCTTCCTAGAGTACTTC. Protein product: CASSKPGRGTFLEYF.

This clonotype showed up many times. CDR3 residues: CASSMGSASYEQYF. CDR3 DNA: TGTGCCAGTAGTATGGGGTCAGCCTCCTACGAGCAGTACTTC. V gene TRBV19 combines with J gene TRBJ2-7; D gene unclear. Trimming pared 3 bases from V and 0 bases from J, leaving 9 bases between. Per germline, CDR1 LNHDA and CDR2 SQIVND (reference sequence). This CDR3 comprises 14 residues. The entire variable domain, with the rest obtained from reference TRBV19 and TRBJ2-7, is as follows: DGGITQSPKYLFRKEGQNVTLSCEQNLNHDAMYWYRQDPGQGLRLIYYSQIVNDFQKGDIAEGYSVSREKKESFPLTVTSAQKNPTAFYLCASSMGSASYEQYFGPGTRLTVT.

This clonotype showed up many times. The chain is built from TRBV2 and TRBJ1-1; no definite D call. The germline CDR1 and CDR2 sequences are SNHLY and FYNNEI. This CDR3 is built from 13 residues. The V end was cut by 7 bases, the J end by 6 bases, with 15 bases between. CDR3 coding DNA: TGTGCCAGCATCGAGGGTCTCTACCCTGAAGCTTTCTTT. As protein: CASIEGLYPEAFF.

This clonotype was counted ten times or more. The V and J genes are TRBV27 and TRBJ1-1; possible D gene TRBD1, 5 bases. Trimming took off 5 bases at V and 4 bases at J, with 26 bases between the two ends. The CDR3 contains 18 residues. Germline V gives CDR1 MNHEY, CDR2 SMNVEV (reference sequence). The DNA of the CDR3 is TGTGCCAGCAGTCTGCAGATGAGAGGACAAGGAAGACGCACTGAAGCTTTCTTT. Amino acids: CASSLQMRGQGRRTEAFF.

This clonotype came up many times. The CDR3 nucleotides read TGTGCCAGCAGACTAGGGGGAGCCGGGGAGCTGTTTTTT. This encodes CASRLGGAGELFF. The chain has TRBV12-3 or TRBV12-4 and TRBJ2-2; D perhaps matches TRBD1 (6 bases). This CDR3 comprises 13 residues. With 6 bases removed from V and 6 bases from J, the gap between germline ends came to 11 bases.

The sample holds many counts of this clonotype. The V call is TRBV12-3 or TRBV12-4, the J call TRBJ1-2; no reliable D call. The CDR3 length is 13 residues. V gave up 1 base and J gave up 5 bases, with 8 bases separating them. The CDR3 sequence is CASSLERVYGYTF. In DNA, the CDR3 is TGTGCCAGCAGTTTAGAGAGGGTTTATGGCTACACCTTC.

The V gene is TRBV19, the J gene TRBJ1-1, with 9 bases fitting TRBD1. This CDR3 comprises 20 residues. Germline loops: CDR1 LNHDA, CDR2 SQIVND (reference sequence). Trimming took 6 bases from V and 1 from J; bases not matched to a gene: 21. This chain's CDR3 is CASSRDRVPSLSTGNTEAFF. DNA for the CDR3: TGTGCCAGTAGCCGGGACAGGGTTCCGTCCTTGTCGACAGGGAACACTGAAGCTTTCTTT.

There are many counts of this clonotype. The DNA for the CDR3 is TGTGCCACCAGTGATTTTGGCACTGAAGCTTTCTTT. It is translated as CATSDFGTEAFF. The J gene is TRBJ1-1, the V gene TRBV24-1; D unclear. Trimming took 1 base from V and 4 from J, leaving 3 bases between them. In germline, CDR1 is KGHDR, CDR2 SFDVKD. The CDR3 has 12 amino acids.

Only a few counts were recorded for this clonotype. The rearrangement joins TRBV2 to TRBJ2-5, with 8 bases matching TRBD1. The V segment lost 8 bases and the J segment 5 bases; nucleotides outside the gene matches: 10. The V gene's germline CDR1 is SNHLY and CDR2 FYNNEI. The CDR3 contains 14 residues. The CDR3 region has the DNA TGTGCCAGCCACACCGGGACAGGCGGGGAGACCCAGTACTTC. This encodes CASHTGTGGETQYF. Full variable domain (outside the CDR3, taken from reference TRBV2 and TRBJ2-5): EPEVTQTPSHQVTQMGQEVILRCVPISNHLYFYWYRQILGQKVEFLVSFYNNEISEKSEIFDDQFSVERPDGSNFTLKIRSTKLEDSAMYFCASHTGTGGETQYFGPGTRLLVL.

A few counts support this clonotype. The chain recombines TRBV20-1 with TRBJ1-2, with 8 bases that match TRBD1. The J segment lost 4 bases and the V segment lost 0 bases, leaving 7 bases of the junction unmatched. Germline-derived CDR1 and CDR2 are DFQATT and SNEGSKA (reference sequence). The CDR3 has 15 amino acids. CDR3 in DNA: TGCAGTGCTAGAGATCTCAGGGGGCAGGGCTATGGCTACACCTTC. Its protein product is CSARDLRGQGYGYTF.

This clonotype was seen once. V and J are TRBV28 and TRBJ2-7; D is undetermined. Looked up from germline, CDR1 is MDHEN and CDR2 is SYDVKM. This CDR3 has 13 residues. Between the trimmed V and J ends, which lost 3 bases and 6 bases, there was a span of 12 bases. This CDR3 is CASSFSSSGEQYF. The DNA of the CDR3 is TGTGCCAGCAGTTTTAGTTCATCGGGCGAGCAGTACTTC.

Many counts were recorded for this clonotype. The chain carries TRBV12-3 or TRBV12-4 and TRBJ2-5, with 10 bases fitting TRBD1. The CDR3 length is 15 residues. Trimming removed 3 bases from V and 5 bases from J; junction bases left unmatched: 6. CDR3 residues: CASSLDRGDLETQYF. The CDR3 nucleotides are TGTGCCAGCAGTTTGGACAGGGGGGACCTGGAGACCCAGTACTTC.

CDR3 sequence (DNA): TGTGCCAGTAGTCGGTCAGGGGAGTATGGCTACACCTTC. Translation gives CASSRSGEYGYTF. The genes are TRBV19 and TRBJ1-2, with a possible D match to TRBD1 (6 bases). The CDR3 extends over 13 amino acids. Germline values: CDR1 LNHDA, CDR2 SQIVND (reference sequence). V was cut by 5 bases and J by 5 bases, with 12 bases left in between.

The table lists this clonotype with many counts. The chain uses TRBV2 and TRBJ1-2; D gene uncertain. Per the germline V gene, CDR1 is SNHLY and CDR2 is FYNNEI. This CDR3 is built from 11 residues. Trimming removed 0 bases at V and 8 bases at J, with 4 bases between. CDR3: CASSEAWGYTF. DNA for the CDR3: TGTGCCAGCAGTGAAGCGTGGGGCTACACCTTC. Full variable domain (missing parts from reference TRBV2 and TRBJ1-2): EPEVTQTPSHQVTQMGQEVILRCVPISNHLYFYWYRQILGQKVEFLVSFYNNEISEKSEIFDDQFSVERPDGSNFTLKIRSTKLEDSAMYFCASSEAWGYTFGSGTRLTVV.

This clonotype was observed many times. The chain recombines TRBV29-1 with TRBJ2-7; D is tentatively TRBD1 or TRBD2 (5 bases each). Trimming left V 6 bases short and J 0 bases short, with 18 bases between. Per the germline V gene, CDR1 is SQVTM and CDR2 is ANQGSEA. There are 15 residues in the CDR3. Written as DNA, the CDR3 is TGCAGCGTCACGGGGACGACGGCGAACTCCTACGAGCAGTACTTC. Amino acid sequence: CSVTGTTANSYEQYF.

This clonotype showed up many times. The chain recombines TRBV12-3 or TRBV12-4 with TRBJ1-1, with D tentatively TRBD1 (5 bases). V gave up 6 bases and J gave up 0 bases, with 14 bases separating them. The length of the CDR3 is 15 residues. CDR3 in DNA: TGTGCCAGCAGCCTACCGGGACGCCTGAACACTGAAGCTTTCTTT. Translating gives CASSLPGRLNTEAFF.

The sample holds a few counts of this clonotype. The rearrangement links TRBV28 to TRBJ2-2, with 8 bases aligning to TRBD1. The CDR3 covers 16 residues. Per the germline V gene, CDR1 is MDHEN and CDR2 is SYDVKM. The trim removed 1 base at V and 4 bases at J, leaving 5 bases unmatched. The CDR3 reads CASSLYPGGSTGELFF. DNA of the CDR3: TGTGCCAGCAGTTTATACCCAGGGGGCAGCACCGGGGAGCTGTTTTTT.

This clonotype was detected a few times. The chain combines TRBV5-5 with TRBJ1-2; 8 nucleotides align to TRBD1. V shed 0 bases, J shed 7 bases, and the junction held 8 bases outside the gene matches. Germline CDR1 and CDR2: SGHKS and YYEKEE (reference sequence). This CDR3 is built from 15 residues. The CDR3 DNA follows: TGTGCCAGCAGCTTGGATCAGGGGGCTTCAGGTGGCTACACCTTC. Translated, it gives CASSLDQGASGGYTF.

The chain employs TRBV24-1 and TRBJ2-2; D might be TRBD2 (5 bases). Germline V gene sequence: CDR1 KGHDR, CDR2 SFDVKD. The CDR3 has 13 amino acids. Trimming removed 4 bases at V and 8 bases at J, with 10 bases between. CDR3 sequence: CATSESRGGELFF. The CDR3 coding sequence is TGTGCCACCAGTGAATCTCGAGGGGGGGAGCTGTTTTTT.

CDR3 amino acids: CASSASGGAYIQYF. CDR3 DNA: TGTGCCAGCAGCGCTAGCGGGGGGGCTTACATTCAGTACTTC. The rearrangement joins TRBV9 to TRBJ2-4, with 12 bases fitting TRBD2. Trimming removed 3 bases from V and 8 bases from J; junction bases left unmatched: 3. This CDR3 has 14 residues. Germline CDR1 is SGDLS and CDR2 is YYNGEE.

Ten or more counts support this clonotype. This chain uses TRBV4-1 with TRBJ2-2; D may be TRBD1 or TRBD2 (5 bases each). V lost 3 bases, J lost 1 base, and 9 bases lay in between. The germline gives CDR1 MGHRA, CDR2 YSYEKL. The CDR3 contains 15 residues. CDR3 coding DNA: TGCGCCAGCAGCCACCCGGGACGGAACACCGGGGAGCTGTTTTTT. This encodes CASSHPGRNTGELFF.

In this sample, this clonotype turned up many times. The chain has TRBV30 and TRBJ2-2, with D possibly being TRBD1 (6 bases). V was cut by 8 bases and J by 0 bases, with 10 bases left in between. CDR1 is GTSNPN, CDR2 SVGIG, per germline (reference sequence). There are 13 residues in the CDR3. CDR3 sequence: CAGGHSNTGELFF. Written as DNA, the CDR3 is TGTGCCGGGGGACATTCGAACACCGGGGAGCTGTTTTTT.